A selection of T cell receptor beta chains follows, all from one sample in a study of control samples from healthy donors and cancer patients. Measured with immunoSEQ multiplex PCR; TCRdb has only the in-frame clones, and not every one. The profile covers 200,000 or so clones, with about 94% appearing a single time and approximately 1.4% taken by the ten largest. Source material: blood. The receptors originated from a man aged 45-65 years in good health. The CDR3 runs from the conserved cysteine through the conserved F or W. The order of the fields is D gene, clone size, V gene, J gene, CDR3 protein, CDR3 DNA. The D gene is left open where the match is weak. Expanded clones are given a class, and other clones once, few, many or no size at all.

d_gene: TRBD1
abundance: -
v_gene: TRBV18
j_gene: TRBJ1-4
CDR3aa: CASSPVQGAYEKLFF
CDR3nt: TGTGCCAGCTCACCCGTACAGGGGGCTTATGAAAAACTGTTTTTT

d_gene: TRBD1
abundance: -
v_gene: TRBV11-3
j_gene: TRBJ2-1
CDR3aa: CASSLSRGPTYNEQFF
CDR3nt: TGTGCCAGCAGCCTATCTAGGGGGCCCACTTACAATGAGCAGTTCTTC

d_gene: -
abundance: -
v_gene: TRBV7-9
j_gene: TRBJ2-1
CDR3aa: CASSLAEGGQLEQFF
CDR3nt: TGTGCCAGCAGCTTAGCGGAGGGGGGCCAGCTTGAGCAGTTCTTC

d_gene: TRBD2
abundance: -
v_gene: TRBV6-5
j_gene: TRBJ2-3
CDR3aa: CASKTGTSGRAQYF
CDR3nt: TGTGCCAGCAAAACCGGGACTAGCGGGAGGGCGCAGTATTTT

d_gene: TRBD1
abundance: -
v_gene: TRBV27
j_gene: TRBJ1-2
CDR3aa: CASSSRTGNYGYTF
CDR3nt: TGTGCCAGCAGTTCCAGGACAGGAAACTATGGCTACACCTTC

d_gene: TRBD1
abundance: -
v_gene: TRBV7-7
j_gene: TRBJ2-3
CDR3aa: CASSLGTGRTDTQYF
CDR3nt: TGTGCTAGCAGCTTAGGGACAGGCCGCACAGATACGCAGTATTTT

d_gene: -
abundance: -
v_gene: TRBV5-1
j_gene: TRBJ2-3
CDR3aa: CASSLGAVGPFTDTQYF
CDR3nt: TGCGCCAGCAGCTTGGGGGCGGTTGGTCCTTTCACAGATACGCAGTATTTT

d_gene: TRBD2
abundance: -
v_gene: TRBV4-2
j_gene: TRBJ2-2
CDR3aa: CASSQVASGGRGTGELFF
CDR3nt: TGTGCCAGCAGCCAAGTGGCTAGCGGGGGCCGTGGGACCGGGGAGCTGTTTTTT

d_gene: TRBD1
abundance: -
v_gene: TRBV9
j_gene: TRBJ2-4
CDR3aa: CASSFGTGGGSNIQYF
CDR3nt: TGTGCCAGCAGCTTTGGGACAGGGGGCGGATCAAACATTCAGTACTTC

d_gene: -
abundance: -
v_gene: TRBV30
j_gene: TRBJ1-2
CDR3aa: CAVTGTSIYGYTF
CDR3nt: TGTGCCGTTACAGGGACTTCGATCTATGGCTACACCTTC

d_gene: TRBD1
abundance: -
v_gene: TRBV5-1
j_gene: TRBJ1-3
CDR3aa: CASSLGGQGSIPGNTIYF
CDR3nt: TGCGCCAGCAGCTTGGGGGGACAGGGGAGTATCCCTGGAAACACCATATATTTT

d_gene: -
abundance: -
v_gene: TRBV7-9
j_gene: TRBJ1-5
CDR3aa: CASSSEGRSNQPQHF
CDR3nt: TGTGCCAGCAGCAGTGAGGGCCGAAGCAATCAGCCCCAGCATTTT

d_gene: TRBD2
abundance: once
v_gene: TRBV6-1
j_gene: TRBJ2-5
CDR3aa: CASSEALASGGPSKTQYF
CDR3nt: TGTGCCAGCAGTGAAGCGTTAGCTAGCGGGGGACCAAGCAAGACCCAGTACTTC